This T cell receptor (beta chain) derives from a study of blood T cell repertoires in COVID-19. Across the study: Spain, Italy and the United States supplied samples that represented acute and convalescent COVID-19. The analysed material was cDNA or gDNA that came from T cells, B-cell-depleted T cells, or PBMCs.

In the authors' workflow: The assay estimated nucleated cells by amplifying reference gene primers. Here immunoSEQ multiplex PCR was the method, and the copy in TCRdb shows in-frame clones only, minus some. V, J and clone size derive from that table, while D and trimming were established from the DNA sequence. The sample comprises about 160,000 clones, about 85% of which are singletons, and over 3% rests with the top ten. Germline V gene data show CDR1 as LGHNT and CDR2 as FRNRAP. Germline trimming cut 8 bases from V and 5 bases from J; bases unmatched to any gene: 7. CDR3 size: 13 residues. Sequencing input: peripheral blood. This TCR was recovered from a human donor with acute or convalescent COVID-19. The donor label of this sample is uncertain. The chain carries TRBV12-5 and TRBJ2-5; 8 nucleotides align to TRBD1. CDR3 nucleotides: TGTGCTAGTTCCGGACAGGGACTGGAGACCCAGTACTTC. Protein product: CASSGQGLETQYF.